These 27 T cell receptor beta chains originate from one sample sequenced in a study of blood T cells in healthy people across ages. The second PCR ran about 6 to 11 cycles with a sample-barcoded 5' primer and J-beta primers. TCRdb reprocessed the 5' RACE reads with MiXCR, giving one entry per CDR3 protein. The repertoire holds around 1.5 million distinct CDR3 sequences, with approximately 59% as singletons. The sample comprised blood. The receptors were gathered from a young man in good health.

The chain links TRBV6-6 to TRBJ2-4; D possibly matches TRBD1 or TRBD2 (5 bases each). Trimming removed 3 bases at V and 5 bases at J, with 11 bases between. Germline CDR1 reads MNHNY; CDR2 reads SVGAGI (reference sequence). CDR3 length equals 14 residues. CDR3 sequence reads: CASSYRDVENIQYF. The DNA of the CDR3 is TGTGCCAGCAGTTATAGGGACGTCGAAAACATTCAGTACTTC.

The V and J genes are TRBV20-1 and TRBJ2-1; D is possibly TRBD1 or TRBD2 (5 bases each). This CDR3 spans 16 amino acids. V was cut by 2 bases and J by 13 bases, with 27 bases left in between. Germline V lookup: CDR1 DFQATT, CDR2 SNEGSKA (reference sequence). CDR3 sequence reads: CSARSWDGALGVEQFF. The CDR3 nucleotides read TGCAGTGCTAGATCCTGGGACGGGGCGTTAGGGGTAGAACAGTTCTTC.

The chain carries TRBV12-3 or TRBV12-4 and TRBJ2-2; 9 nucleotides match TRBD1. The CDR3 has 15 residues. The V segment lost 3 bases and the J segment 7 bases; nucleotides outside the gene matches: 6. The CDR3 nucleotides are TGTGCCAGCAGTTTGACAGGGGGGAAGGACGGGGAGCTGTTTTTT. This gives the protein CASSLTGGKDGELFF.

This rearrangement joins TRBV20-1 to TRBJ2-5; 8 positions match TRBD2. Germline CDR1 DFQATT, CDR2 SNEGSKA (reference sequence). The CDR3 totals 13 residues. The J segment lost 11 bases and the V segment lost 8 bases, leaving 16 bases of the junction unmatched. Here the CDR3 reads CSILRGGSREQYF. The DNA for the CDR3 is TGCAGTATACTACGGGGGGGCTCTCGGGAGCAGTACTTC.

The chain recombines TRBV12-3 or TRBV12-4 with TRBJ2-5, with TRBD1 matching over 11 bases. The better agreement between TRBJ2-1 and the DNA end casts doubt on the J call. The CDR3 is 17 residues long. In DNA, the CDR3 is TGTGCCAGCAGTTTACTATCCGGACAGGGGGCAATGATTGAGCAGTTCTTC. Translating gives CASSLLSGQGAMIEQFF.

This chain uses TRBV11-2 with TRBJ2-7; 11 bases map to TRBD2. The J call may be mistaken, given a closer DNA end match to TRBJ2-5. Per the germline V gene, CDR1 is SGHAT and CDR2 is FQNNGV. The CDR3 totals 15 residues. Here the CDR3 reads CASSSGTSGLETQYF. The CDR3 DNA reads as TGTGCCAGCAGCTCTGGGACTAGCGGCCTAGAGACCCAGTACTTC.

This clonotype has a handful of counts. The chain is built from TRBV4-2 and TRBJ2-7; maybe TRBD1 (6 bases). Germline-derived CDR1 and CDR2 are LGHNA and YNFKEQ. V lost 0 bases and J lost 0, with 24 bases in between. CDR3 length: 20 amino acids. The CDR3 sequence is CASSQDAVGGPLSFSYEQYF. The DNA of the CDR3 is TGTGCCAGCAGCCAAGACGCGGTAGGGGGACCCCTCTCATTCTCCTACGAGCAGTACTTC.

The chain employs TRBV7-2 and TRBJ2-3, with D possibly matching TRBD1 (6 bases). The V gene lost 7 bases and the J gene lost 2 bases, with 13 bases spanning the gap. Germline assignment: CDR1 SGHTA and CDR2 FQGNSA. The CDR3 spans 14 residues. CDR3 protein: CASTRDTNTDTQYF. DNA for the CDR3: TGTGCCAGCACCCGGGACACCAACACAGATACGCAGTATTTT.

V gene TRBV6-5 combines with J gene TRBJ2-3, with D uncertain. The CDR3 extends over 15 amino acids. Germline V gene sequence: CDR1 MNHEY, CDR2 SVGAGI. The ends were cut back, 5 bases at V and 6 bases at J, with 18 bases in the middle. CDR3 region: CASSESVPRLDTQYF. CDR3 nucleotide sequence: TGTGCCAGCAGTGAGTCCGTGCCCCGTTTGGATACGCAGTATTTT.

The rearrangement uses TRBV5-1 and TRBJ2-3; D unclear. Germline V gene sequence: CDR1 SGHRS, CDR2 YFSETQ. V lost 2 bases and J lost 1, with 8 bases in between. The CDR3 is 14 residues long. CDR3 protein: CASSFGFGTDTQYF. DNA for the CDR3: TGCGCCAGCAGCTTCGGATTTGGCACAGATACGCAGTATTTT. Full variable domain (outside the CDR3, taken from reference TRBV5-1 and TRBJ2-3): KAGVTQTPRYLIKTRGQQVTLSCSPISGHRSVSWYQQTPGQGLQFLFEYFSETQRNKGNFPGRFSGRQFSNSRSEMNVSTLELGDSALYLCASSFGFGTDTQYFGPGTRLTVL.

This clonotype was seen only a few times. V gene TRBV10-3 combines with J gene TRBJ2-7; 11 bases align to TRBD2. The CDR3 is 15 amino acids. The germline CDR1 and CDR2 sequences are ENHRY and SYGVKD. The junction had 3 bases not matched to a gene; V was cut back by 5 bases and J by 0 bases. CDR3 region: CAISQTSGGSYEQYF. The CDR3 bases are TGTGCCATCAGTCAAACTAGCGGGGGCTCCTACGAGCAGTACTTC.

This chain joins TRBV6-6 and TRBJ2-5, with D perhaps TRBD1 (5 bases). Germline CDR1 reads MNHNY; CDR2 reads SVGAGI (reference sequence). Between the trimmed V and J ends, which lost 6 bases and 4 bases, there was a span of 12 bases. This CDR3 spans 13 amino acids. CDR3 loop: CASRLTDPETQYF. For the CDR3, the DNA is TGTGCCAGCAGGTTGACAGATCCAGAGACCCAGTACTTC.

The chain couples TRBV5-1 to TRBJ2-3; 7 nucleotides align to TRBD1. CDR1 is SGHRS and CDR2 is YFSETQ in the germline V gene. This CDR3 region has 15 residues. The trim removed 3 bases at V and 1 base at J, leaving 5 bases unmatched. CDR3 coding DNA: TGCGCCAGCAGCTCCAGGGGGTCAGGCACAGATACGCAGTATTTT. This translates into CASSSRGSGTDTQYF.

The chain couples TRBV9 to TRBJ2-2, with 7 bases fitting TRBD2. Losses at the gene ends were 0 bases for V and 0 bases for J; bases not matched to a gene: 2. Germline CDR1 is SGDLS and CDR2 is YYNGEE. The CDR3 is made up of 16 amino acids. As DNA, the CDR3 is TGTGCCAGCAGCGTAGGGGAGGGGCCGAACACCGGGGAGCTGTTTTTT. This gives the protein CASSVGEGPNTGELFF.

The chain recombines TRBV7-8 with TRBJ1-2, with a weak D call TRBD1 (6 bases). This CDR3 has 17 amino acids. Germline assignment: CDR1 SGHVS and CDR2 FQNEAQ. Trimming shortened V by 5 bases and J by 6 bases, and 25 bases separated the two germline ends. For the CDR3, the DNA is TGTGCCAGCAGCCCCGGGGTACGGGCTGGGACAAGGCATGGCTACACCTTC. Encoded protein: CASSPGVRAGTRHGYTF.

This chain connects TRBV12-5 to TRBJ2-3; D remains ambiguous. CDR1 LGHNT and CDR2 FRNRAP come from the germline V gene. The V gene lost 7 bases and the J gene lost 1 base, with 15 bases spanning the gap. CDR3 length equals 15 residues. In nucleotides, the CDR3 is TGTGCTAGTGCCAATCCGGACCTCGGCACAGATACGCAGTATTTT. Translated, it gives CASANPDLGTDTQYF.

This clonotype was observed a handful of times. The CDR3 DNA sequence: TGCGCCAGCAGGGACTCCGTTGACGAGCAGTACTTC. The encoded protein is CASRDSVDEQYF. The chain has TRBV5-1 and TRBJ2-5, with D perhaps matching TRBD2 (5 bases). Matching the DNA end better, TRBJ2-7 makes the J call doubtful. The CDR3 is made up of 12 amino acids. Per the germline V gene, CDR1 is SGHRS and CDR2 is YFSETQ.

V gene TRBV5-1 combines with J gene TRBJ2-3; TRBD2 agrees at 10 bases. This CDR3 has 15 residues. After removal of 1 base from V and 5 bases from J, the junction contained 4 bases not matched to a gene. The germline CDR1 and CDR2 sequences are SGHRS and YFSETQ. The CDR3 bases are TGCGCCAGCAGCTTGCCGGCTAGCGGGAGAGATACGCAGTATTTT. This encodes CASSLPASGRDTQYF. Full variable domain (remainder filled in from reference TRBV5-1 and TRBJ2-3): KAGVTQTPRYLIKTRGQQVTLSCSPISGHRSVSWYQQTPGQGLQFLFEYFSETQRNKGNFPGRFSGRQFSNSRSEMNVSTLELGDSALYLCASSLPASGRDTQYFGPGTRLTVL.

The V gene is TRBV4-2, the J gene TRBJ1-4; tentative D call: TRBD1 (6 bases). The V and J ends lost 2 bases and 5 bases respectively, with 18 bases between them. The length of the CDR3 is 17 residues. Germline CDR1 LGHNA, CDR2 YNFKEQ. CDR3 region: CASSQTAPGVGNEKLFF. The CDR3 DNA is TGTGCCAGCAGCCAAACAGCGCCAGGGGTTGGGAATGAAAAACTGTTTTTT.

This clonotype was detected a few times. The rearrangement links TRBV27 to TRBJ2-7; 7 bases are a match to TRBD1. CDR3 size: 15 residues. Germline assignment: CDR1 MNHEY and CDR2 SMNVEV (reference sequence). With 5 bases clipped from V and 1 base from J, the junction kept 8 bases outside the gene matches. CDR3 protein: CASSLDRDPSYEQYF. For the CDR3, the DNA is TGTGCCAGCAGTCTCGACAGGGATCCTTCCTACGAGCAGTACTTC.

Concerning this clonotype: One end of the junction does not line up with germline, which may come from a read error. DNA of the CDR3: TGTGCCAGCAGCGCGGTAGCGGGACCAAGCACAGGTACGCAGTATTTT. Amino acid sequence: CASSAVAGPSTGTQYF. The rearrangement links TRBV9 to TRBJ2-3; 8 positions agree with TRBD2. The CDR3 is made up of 16 amino acids. Germline V gene data show CDR1 as SGDLS and CDR2 as YYNGEE.

The chain employs TRBV9 and TRBJ1-1; TRBD1 aligns across 8 bases. Germline values: CDR1 SGDLS, CDR2 YYNGEE. The ends lost 3 bases at V and 5 bases at J; junction bases unmatched: 12. This CDR3 spans 16 amino acids. The CDR3 DNA follows: TGTGCCAGCAGCGCAAGATCAGGGGGCGCAGGAACTGAAGCTTTCTTT. Protein product: CASSARSGGAGTEAFF.

The V and J genes are TRBV5-1 and TRBJ2-5; no firm D call. The V gene lost 4 bases and the J gene lost 1 base, with 8 bases spanning the gap. This CDR3 has 13 residues. Germline CDR1 and CDR2: SGHRS and YFSETQ. The CDR3 DNA is TGCGCCAGCAGCCCAACGCCCCAAGAGACCCAGTACTTC. As protein: CASSPTPQETQYF.

This clonotype occurred a few times. The CDR3 here is CASSQDPGHPRQFF. In DNA form, the CDR3 reads TGTGCCAGCAGCCAAGATCCGGGCCACCCACGCCAGTTCTTC. V gene TRBV14 combines with J gene TRBJ2-1; D unresolved. Germline values: CDR1 SGHDN, CDR2 FVKESK. There are 14 residues in the CDR3. Trimming took off 0 bases at V and 13 bases at J, with 16 bases between the two ends.

Comment on this clonotype: At one boundary the junction diverges from the germline segment, which might be a read error. The chain combines TRBV7-9 with TRBJ1-1; D call uncertain. This CDR3 region has 15 residues. The germline V gene encodes CDR1 SEHNR and CDR2 FQNEAQ (reference sequence). The CDR3 loop is CACSLAVGKNTEAFF. In DNA form, the CDR3 reads TGTGCCTGCAGCTTAGCTGTGGGTAAGAACACTGAAGCTTTCTTT.

The chain is built from TRBV14 and TRBJ2-1; D uncertain. The CDR3 length is 14 residues. Germline CDR1 reads SGHDN; CDR2 reads FVKESK. The V end lost 4 bases, the J end lost 8 bases, and 15 bases lay between the germline ends. CDR3 sequence reads: CASSPRRVPHEQFF. The CDR3 DNA reads TGTGCCAGCAGCCCACGTCGGGTCCCCCATGAGCAGTTCTTC.

V and J are TRBV9 and TRBJ1-2; 10 positions agree with TRBD1. Trimming took 3 bases from V and 4 from J; bases not matched to a gene: 6. The CDR3 is made up of 15 amino acids. CDR1 is SGDLS and CDR2 is YYNGEE in the germline V gene. In DNA, the CDR3 is TGTGCCAGCAGCGCGACAGGGGGCGCTGGCTATGGCTACACCTTC. Its protein is CASSATGGAGYGYTF.